The next 24 T cell receptor beta chains were all read from a single sample in a study of naive and memory T cell subsets. TCR cDNA received a 3' ligated oligonucleotide that carried a UMI. Four PCR rounds used nested alpha and beta constant region primers plus the SP2 primer. MiXCR, applied by TCRdb to the 5' RACE reads, yields one record per CDR3 protein. Here the sample spans 55,000 to 70,000 distinct CDR3 sequences, under 10% being singletons. All receptors come from a female donor in good health.

Worth noting for this clonotype: Just one base apart from a much larger clone, this may be a read error. The V call is TRBV4-3, the J call TRBJ1-5; D unresolved. Per the germline V gene, CDR1 is LGHNA and CDR2 is YSLEER. The V end lost 6 bases, the J end lost 5 bases, and 11 bases lay between the germline ends. CDR3 length: 13 amino acids. The CDR3 loop is CASSSEKYQPQHF. For the CDR3, the DNA is TGCGCCAGCAGTTCGGAGAAATATCAGCCCCAGCATTTT.

The chain joins TRBV7-9 to TRBJ2-4; the match to TRBD1 covers 8 bases. Germline trimming cut 5 bases from V and 0 bases from J; bases unmatched to any gene: 6. CDR1 and CDR2 (germline): SEHNR, FQNEAQ (reference sequence). This CDR3 is built from 16 residues. CDR3 DNA sequence: TGTGCCAGCAGCGGACAGGGCACGTTAGCCAAAAACATTCAGTACTTC. Protein sequence: CASSGQGTLAKNIQYF.

V is TRBV19 and J is TRBJ2-4; D is ambiguous. Germline V gene lookup returns CDR1 LNHDA and CDR2 SQIVND (reference sequence). The CDR3 sequence is 14 residues long. The V gene lost 7 bases and the J gene lost 3 bases, with 13 bases spanning the gap. This CDR3 reads CASKGERGKNIQYF. CDR3 bases: TGTGCCAGTAAGGGCGAGCGTGGCAAAAACATTCAGTACTTC.

There are many counts of this clonotype. The rearrangement joins TRBV3-1 to TRBJ1-5; 9 bases agree with TRBD1. Germline values: CDR1 LGHDT, CDR2 YNNKEL (reference sequence). CDR3 size: 13 residues. Trimming took 5 bases from V and 7 from J; bases not matched to a gene: 3. The CDR3 region is CASSGTGSQPQHF. CDR3 coding DNA: TGTGCCAGCAGCGGGACAGGGAGCCAGCCCCAGCATTTT. Based on the CDR3 plus reference TRBV3-1 and TRBJ1-5, the full variable domain is DTAVSQTPKYLVTQMGNDKSIKCEQNLGHDTMYWYKQDSKKFLKIMFSYNNKELIINETVPNRFSPKSPDKAHLNLHINSLELGDSAVYFCASSGTGSQPQHFGDGTRLSIL.

This clonotype was seen at least ten times. The chain joins TRBV27 to TRBJ2-7; TRBD1 agrees at 9 bases. Trimming at V came to 8 bases and at J to 6 bases, leaving 14 bases not matched to a gene. The CDR3 is 15 residues long. Germline V gene sequence: CDR1 MNHEY, CDR2 SMNVEV (reference sequence). CDR3 sequence (DNA): TGTGCCAGCGCGCTGAGGGGACAGGGCATCCGCGAGCAGTACTTC. Translating gives CASALRGQGIREQYF.

The CDR3 region is CASRTGGGGDEQYF. The CDR3 region has the DNA TGTGCCAGTCGCACAGGGGGCGGAGGAGACGAGCAGTACTTC. V usage is TRBV6-2 or TRBV6-3 and J usage is TRBJ2-7; 9 nucleotides agree with TRBD1. Germline CDR1 MNHEY, CDR2 SVGEGT. This CDR3 has 14 amino acids. Trimming at V came to 9 bases and at J to 5 bases, leaving 11 bases not matched to a gene.

This clonotype occurred many times. The chain recombines TRBV2 with TRBJ1-1; D is possibly TRBD1 (5 bases). V lost 8 bases and J lost 0, with 13 bases in between. Germline-derived CDR1 and CDR2 are SNHLY and FYNNEI. The CDR3 totals 14 residues. The CDR3 spells CASRIAQVNTEAFF. The CDR3 bases are TGTGCCAGCCGTATTGCACAGGTGAACACTGAAGCTTTCTTT. Supplemented by reference TRBV2 and TRBJ1-1, the full variable domain reads EPEVTQTPSHQVTQMGQEVILRCVPISNHLYFYWYRQILGQKVEFLVSFYNNEISEKSEIFDDQFSVERPDGSNFTLKIRSTKLEDSAMYFCASRIAQVNTEAFFGQGTRLTVV.

A few counts support this clonotype. The chain has TRBV5-1 and TRBJ1-4; D gene unclear. The CDR3 length is 17 residues. V was trimmed by 0 bases and J by 8 bases, leaving 20 bases between them. Germline values: CDR1 SGHRS, CDR2 YFSETQ. The CDR3 DNA sequence: TGCGCCAGCAGCTTGGTGGCCGAAAACCGGATCGGGGAAAAACTGTTTTTT. It translates to CASSLVAENRIGEKLFF.

A few counts support this clonotype. This chain joins TRBV7-9 and TRBJ1-5; D is perhaps TRBD1 (6 bases). The length of the CDR3 is 16 residues. Germline CDR1 and CDR2: SEHNR and FQNEAQ (reference sequence). Trimming took 4 bases from V and 6 from J, leaving 19 bases between them. Here the CDR3 DNA reads TGTGCCAGCAGCTCCAATTATGTCACAGGGACTCAGCCCCAGCATTTT. Translating it yields CASSSNYVTGTQPQHF.

This clonotype was seen repeatedly, ten times or more. The rearrangement links TRBV20-1 to TRBJ1-2; no clear D. Germline CDR1 DFQATT, CDR2 SNEGSKA (reference sequence). The CDR3 totals 13 residues. The V gene lost 6 bases and the J gene lost 1 base, with 12 bases spanning the gap. CDR3: CSARTDGNYGYTF. The CDR3 region has the DNA TGCAGTGCCAGGACGGACGGTAACTATGGCTACACCTTC.

The J gene is TRBJ1-1, the V gene TRBV6-5; possible D gene TRBD1, 5 bases. Per germline, CDR1 MNHEY and CDR2 SVGAGI. V gave up 5 bases and J gave up 6 bases, with 10 bases separating them. This CDR3 spans 12 amino acids. The chain's CDR3 is CASSVPGPEAFF. The DNA of the CDR3 is TGTGCCAGCAGTGTTCCGGGACCTGAAGCTTTCTTT.

This clonotype showed up many times. The chain recombines TRBV5-6 with TRBJ1-2; D unresolved. The CDR3 length is 13 residues. CDR1 and CDR2 from the germline V gene are SGHDT and YYEEEE. V lost 0 bases and J 4 bases, leaving 7 bases between the germline ends. DNA for the CDR3: TGTGCCAGCAGCTTGGGCAATCTCTATGGCTACACCTTC. This translates into CASSLGNLYGYTF.

This clonotype has ten or more counts. CDR3 region: CASSPRLNQPQHF. The DNA for the CDR3 is TGTGCCAGCAGCCCCAGGCTAAATCAGCCCCAGCATTTT. This chain connects TRBV7-2 to TRBJ1-5; D unclear. Germline-derived CDR1 and CDR2 are SGHTA and FQGNSA. V was clipped by 5 bases and J by 4 bases, with 9 bases between them. This CDR3 is 13 amino acids long.

The rearrangement links TRBV11-3 to TRBJ2-5; D uncertain. Germline CDR1 and CDR2: SGHNT and YENEEA. The CDR3 is 13 amino acids. V shed 4 bases and J shed 1 base, with 7 bases lying between them. Written as DNA, the CDR3 is TGTGCCAGCAGCTCTGACGCCCAAGAGACCCAGTACTTC. Translation: CASSSDAQETQYF.

This clonotype was recorded many times. The J gene is TRBJ2-7, the V gene TRBV5-1; D is unclear. The V end lost 0 bases, the J end lost 6 bases, and 10 bases lay between the germline ends. CDR3 length: 13 residues. Looked up from germline, CDR1 is SGHRS and CDR2 is YFSETQ. The DNA for the CDR3 is TGCGCCAGCAGCTTGGTGGGTTCAGGCGAGCAGTACTTC. It encodes CASSLVGSGEQYF.

This clonotype was seen only a few times. The chain has TRBV3-1 and TRBJ2-3; D gene ambiguous. Trimming took off 0 bases at V and 4 bases at J, with 5 bases between the two ends. Germline CDR1 is LGHDT and CDR2 is YNNKEL (reference sequence). This CDR3 spans 13 amino acids. The CDR3 sequence: CASSQDQSDTQYF. The CDR3 DNA reads as TGTGCCAGCAGCCAAGACCAGTCAGATACGCAGTATTTT.

This clonotype was counted many times. This chain connects TRBV27 to TRBJ2-2; D gene unclear. Germline V gene sequence: CDR1 MNHEY, CDR2 SMNVEV (reference sequence). V dropped 6 bases and J dropped 5 bases, with 13 bases sitting between them. The CDR3 length is 14 residues. Written as DNA, the CDR3 is TGTGCCAGCAGCTTGGGCCCGTGGACCGGGGAGCTGTTTTTT. Its protein product is CASSLGPWTGELFF.

In this sample, this clonotype turned up a few times. The chain has TRBV28 and TRBJ1-4; 7 positions agree with TRBD1. The germline V gene encodes CDR1 MDHEN and CDR2 SYDVKM. The CDR3 consists of 13 residues. The V segment lost 3 bases and the J segment 8 bases; nucleotides outside the gene matches: 3. For the CDR3, the DNA is TGTGCCAGCAGTTTTGGGACAGACGAAAAACTGTTTTTT. This translates into CASSFGTDEKLFF.

The chain combines TRBV19 with TRBJ2-5, with D unresolved. Trimming shortened V by 6 bases and J by 5 bases, and 7 bases separated the two germline ends. This CDR3 region has 11 residues. Germline lookup yields CDR1 LNHDA and CDR2 SQIVND (reference sequence). The DNA for the CDR3 is TGTGCCAGTAGCGCACTGGAGACCCAGTACTTC. Encoded protein: CASSALETQYF. Filled out from reference TRBV19 and TRBJ2-5, the complete variable domain reads DGGITQSPKYLFRKEGQNVTLSCEQNLNHDAMYWYRQDPGQGLRLIYYSQIVNDFQKGDIAEGYSVSREKKESFPLTVTSAQKNPTAFYLCASSALETQYFGPGTRLLVL.

The chain couples TRBV7-2 to TRBJ2-1; weak D call: TRBD1 (6 bases). Trimming left V 2 bases short and J 6 bases short, with 14 bases between. CDR3 size: 15 residues. Germline V gene data show CDR1 as SGHTA and CDR2 as FQGNSA. The CDR3 DNA reads as TGTGCCAGCAGCTTAAATCGACCCAGGGGCAATGAGCAGTTCTTC. This encodes CASSLNRPRGNEQFF.

In this sample, this clonotype turned up many times. V usage is TRBV14 and J usage is TRBJ1-4; weak D call: TRBD1 (6 bases). Trimming stripped 5 bases from V and 2 bases from J, with 12 bases between. The CDR3 totals 15 residues. Per the germline V gene, CDR1 is SGHDN and CDR2 is FVKESK. The CDR3 DNA reads TGTGCCAGCAGCGAACAACAGGGCACTAATGAAAAACTGTTTTTT. It encodes CASSEQQGTNEKLFF.

This clonotype was found many times. V is TRBV29-1 and J is TRBJ2-3, with TRBD2 matching over 7 bases. After removal of 0 bases from V and 8 bases from J, the junction contained 5 bases not matched to a gene. Germline-derived CDR1 and CDR2 are SQVTM and ANQGSEA. This CDR3 is 13 amino acids long. CDR3 sequence (DNA): TGCAGCGTTGAAGAGGGGGGACTAACTACGCAGTATTTT. Protein: CSVEEGGLTTQYF.

This clonotype was counted ten times or more. This chain connects TRBV29-1 to TRBJ2-5; 8 nucleotides match TRBD1. The germline V gene encodes CDR1 SQVTM and CDR2 ANQGSEA. The V gene end was trimmed by 3 bases and the J gene end by 13 bases; junction bases not matched to a gene: 4. The CDR3 runs to 10 residues. CDR3 amino acids: CSVEDGTGYF. In nucleotides, the CDR3 is TGCAGCGTTGAGGATGGGACAGGGTACTTC. The variable domain in full, completed from reference TRBV29-1 and TRBJ2-5, reads SAVISQKPSRDICQRGTSLTIQCQVDSQVTMMFWYRQQPGQSLTLIATANQGSEATYESGFVIDKFPISRPNLTFSTLTVSNMSPEDSSIYLCSVEDGTGYFGPGTRLLVL.

The chain is built from TRBV18 and TRBJ2-7; either TRBD1 or TRBD2 may supply D (6 bases each). The CDR3 runs 16 residues. Germline CDR1 and CDR2: KGHSH and LQKENI. The V end lost 3 bases, the J end lost 2 bases, and 17 bases lay between the germline ends. CDR3 in DNA: TGTGCCAGCTCACCCGGGGGCAGGGAAGGGACCTACGAGCAGTACTTC. Protein sequence: CASSPGGREGTYEQYF.